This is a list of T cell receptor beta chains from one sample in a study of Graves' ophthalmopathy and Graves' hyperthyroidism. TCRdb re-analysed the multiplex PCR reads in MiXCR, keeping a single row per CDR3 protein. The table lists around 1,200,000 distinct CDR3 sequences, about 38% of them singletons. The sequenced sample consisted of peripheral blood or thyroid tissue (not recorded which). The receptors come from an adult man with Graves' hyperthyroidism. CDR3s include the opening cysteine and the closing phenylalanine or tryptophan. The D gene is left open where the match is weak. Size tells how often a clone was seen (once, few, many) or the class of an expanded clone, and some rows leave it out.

cdr3_nt: TGTGCCAGCAGCCTCCAAAGAATGAATAATTCACCCCTCCACTTT; cdr3_aa: CASSLQRMNNSPLHF; d_call: .; clone_size: many; j_call: TRBJ1-6; v_call: TRBV12-3/TRBV12-4
cdr3_nt: TGTGCCAGCAGCGTAGCCATTGGCGATTCACCCCTCCACTTT; cdr3_aa: CASSVAIGDSPLHF; d_call: .; clone_size: many; j_call: TRBJ1-6; v_call: TRBV9
cdr3_nt: TGCGCCAGCAGCCAAGACAGGAATCTGAACACTGAAGCTTTCTTT; cdr3_aa: CASSQDRNLNTEAFF; d_call: .; clone_size: many; j_call: TRBJ1-1; v_call: TRBV4-3
cdr3_nt: TGCAGCGTAGGATTAGGCTCGGGCTCCTACGAGCAGTACTTC; cdr3_aa: CSVGLGSGSYEQYF; d_call: .; clone_size: many; j_call: TRBJ2-7; v_call: TRBV29-1
cdr3_nt: TGTGCCAGCAGCCAAATAAGGTCTGGCGAGACCCAGTACTTC; cdr3_aa: CASSQIRSGETQYF; d_call: .; clone_size: .; j_call: TRBJ2-5; v_call: TRBV3-1
cdr3_nt: TGCAGTAGCCGGAGCTACGAGCAGTACTTC; cdr3_aa: CSSRSYEQYF; d_call: .; clone_size: many; j_call: TRBJ2-7; v_call: TRBV20-1
cdr3_nt: TGTGCCAGTAGTATAGTAGCCGGGCTGCTGAACACCGGGGAGCTGTTTTTT; cdr3_aa: CASSIVAGLLNTGELFF; d_call: .; clone_size: few; j_call: TRBJ2-2; v_call: TRBV19
cdr3_nt: TGTGCCAGCAATCGGCCAGGGGTGACCGGGGAGCTGTTTTTT; cdr3_aa: CASNRPGVTGELFF; d_call: .; clone_size: few; j_call: TRBJ2-2; v_call: TRBV6-2/TRBV6-3
cdr3_nt: TGTGCCAGCAGTTTAGGCGAGGAGTATAGCAATCAGCCCCAGCATTTT; cdr3_aa: CASSLGEEYSNQPQHF; d_call: .; clone_size: many; j_call: TRBJ1-5; v_call: TRBV28
cdr3_nt: TGTGCCATCAGTGAGAGACAGGGAGGGGATGGCTACACCTTC; cdr3_aa: CAISERQGGDGYTF; d_call: TRBD1; clone_size: .; j_call: TRBJ1-2; v_call: TRBV10-3
cdr3_nt: TGTGCCAGCAGCTCCTTAGCGGGAGATTATGAGATCTACGAGCAGTACTTC; cdr3_aa: CASSSLAGDYEIYEQYF; d_call: TRBD2; clone_size: few; j_call: TRBJ2-7; v_call: TRBV7-6
cdr3_nt: TGTGCTAGAGATCGGGTGGAGACCCAGTACTTC; cdr3_aa: CARDRVETQYF; d_call: .; clone_size: .; j_call: TRBJ2-5; v_call: TRBV28
cdr3_nt: TGCAGTGCGCCGACCGACTCTGGAAACACCATATATTTT; cdr3_aa: CSAPTDSGNTIYF; d_call: .; clone_size: many; j_call: TRBJ1-3; v_call: TRBV20-1
cdr3_nt: TGTGCCACCAGTGAACCCGGACTAGCAGCGAACACCGGGGAGCTGTTTTTT; cdr3_aa: CATSEPGLAANTGELFF; d_call: TRBD2; clone_size: .; j_call: TRBJ2-2; v_call: TRBV24-1
cdr3_nt: TGTGCCTGGAGTGACGATGATCCGGGACAGGGGAAGGCTGAAGCTTTCTTT; cdr3_aa: CAWSDDDPGQGKAEAFF; d_call: TRBD1; clone_size: few; j_call: TRBJ1-1; v_call: TRBV7-9
cdr3_nt: TGTGCCAGCATGGCCTACGAGCAGTACTTC; cdr3_aa: CASMAYEQYF; d_call: .; clone_size: .; j_call: TRBJ2-7; v_call: TRBV28
cdr3_nt: TGCGCCAGCAGCTTGGGACTCACTCGCTACGAGCAGTACTTC; cdr3_aa: CASSLGLTRYEQYF; d_call: .; clone_size: once; j_call: TRBJ2-7; v_call: TRBV5-1
cdr3_nt: TGCAGCGTTGTGAGGTTTGCAGTGAACACCATATATTTT; cdr3_aa: CSVVRFAVNTIYF; d_call: .; clone_size: few; j_call: TRBJ1-3; v_call: TRBV29-1
cdr3_nt: TGTGCCACCAGTTCGCGTGGTAACCCCGGGACAGCGGTGAGCAATCAGCCCCAGCATTTT; cdr3_aa: CATSSRGNPGTAVSNQPQHF; d_call: TRBD1; clone_size: .; j_call: TRBJ1-5; v_call: TRBV24-1
cdr3_nt: TGTGCCAGCAAACTAGTCCCGGGACAGGGAGAGACCCAGTACTTC; cdr3_aa: CASKLVPGQGETQYF; d_call: TRBD1; clone_size: once; j_call: TRBJ2-5; v_call: TRBV7-9